This entry features one T cell receptor beta chain sequence. V gave up 3 bases and J gave up 1 base, with 11 bases separating them. The CDR3 is 15 amino acids. Germline lookup yields CDR1 LNHDA and CDR2 SQIVND (reference sequence). The data were produced by immunoSEQ multiplex PCR, yet TCRdb's version contains in-frame clones alone and is incomplete. The sample records around 360,000 clones, less than 90% being singletons. The data were taken from a study of blood T cell repertoires in COVID-19. The receptor was isolated from a woman in her twenties or thirties who had recovered from COVID-19. Sequenced material: PBMCs or T cells enriched from blood (not recorded which). V gene TRBV19 combines with J gene TRBJ2-3; D not certain. CDR3 amino acids: CASSIRLPRTDTQYF. The CDR3 DNA reads as TGTGCCAGTAGTATCAGACTCCCCCGCACAGATACGCAGTATTTT.